The present T cell receptor beta chain was sequenced within a study of CD8 T cells in ankylosing spondylitis. The study, taken as a whole, reports: Clones tied to disease were said to be significantly enriched in matched ankylosing spondylitis synovial fluid. Disease-linked clones were CD8+ and relatively rare in peripheral blood. Among TCR beta sequences, a motif of under ten highly homologous variants appeared characteristic of ankylosing spondylitis blood. There were earlier reports of some motif variants in reactive arthritis synovial fluid and blood.

Researchers built TCR beta libraries using quantitative 5'-RACE with molecular barcodes. TCRdb itself ran the 5' RACE reads through MiXCR, one entry per CDR3 protein. The sample holds a few hundred thousand distinct CDR3 sequences; roughly 13% are singletons and the top ten take approximately 6.3%. Points on this clonotype: Its antigen is not known.

The CDR3 runs 13 residues. Trimming took 4 bases from V and 10 from J, leaving 17 bases between them. Germline V CDR1 and CDR2: SQVTM, ANQGSEA. The V call is TRBV29-1, the J call TRBJ2-1, with D unresolved. This receptor was identified in a male donor with ankylosing spondylitis. The sample consisted of blood, either unsorted or a sorted T cell fraction (not recorded which). CDR3 nucleotide sequence: TGCAGCGTTGGAGGACGGCCTACGGGCGAGCAGTTCTTC. Its translation: CSVGGRPTGEQFF.